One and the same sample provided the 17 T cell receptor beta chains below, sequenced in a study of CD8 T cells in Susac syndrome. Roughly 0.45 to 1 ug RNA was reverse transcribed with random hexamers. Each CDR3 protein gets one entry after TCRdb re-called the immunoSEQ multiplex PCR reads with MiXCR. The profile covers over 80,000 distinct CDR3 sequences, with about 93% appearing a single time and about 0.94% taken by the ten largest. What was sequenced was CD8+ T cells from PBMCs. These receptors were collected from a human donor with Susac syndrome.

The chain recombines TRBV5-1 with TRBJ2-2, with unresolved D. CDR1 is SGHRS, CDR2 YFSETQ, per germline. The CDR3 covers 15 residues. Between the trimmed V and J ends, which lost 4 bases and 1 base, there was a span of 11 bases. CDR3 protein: CASSGEKMNTGELFF. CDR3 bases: TGCGCCAGCAGCGGGGAAAAGATGAACACCGGGGAGCTGTTTTTT.

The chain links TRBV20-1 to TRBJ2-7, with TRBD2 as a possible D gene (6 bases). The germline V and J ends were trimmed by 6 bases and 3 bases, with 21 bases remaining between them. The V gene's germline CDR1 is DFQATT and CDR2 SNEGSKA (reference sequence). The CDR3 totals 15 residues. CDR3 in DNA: TGCAGTGCACCCCTTTGGGAGGATAGGGGCTACGAGCAGTACTTC. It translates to CSAPLWEDRGYEQYF.

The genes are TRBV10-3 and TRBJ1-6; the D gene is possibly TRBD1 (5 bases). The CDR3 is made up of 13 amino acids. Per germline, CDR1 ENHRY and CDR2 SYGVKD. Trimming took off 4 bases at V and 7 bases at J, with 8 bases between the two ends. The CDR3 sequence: CAISGTKNSPLHF. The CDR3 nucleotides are TGTGCCATCAGTGGGACAAAGAATTCACCCCTCCACTTT.

The CDR3 reads CASSTRLAGGVTDTQYF. CDR3 coding DNA: TGTGCCAGCAGCACAAGACTAGCGGGGGGGGTCACAGATACGCAGTATTTT. The J gene is TRBJ2-3, the V gene TRBV12-3 or TRBV12-4; 14 nucleotides align to TRBD2. This CDR3 spans 17 amino acids. With V trimmed by 6 bases and J by 2 bases, 7 bases remained unmatched.

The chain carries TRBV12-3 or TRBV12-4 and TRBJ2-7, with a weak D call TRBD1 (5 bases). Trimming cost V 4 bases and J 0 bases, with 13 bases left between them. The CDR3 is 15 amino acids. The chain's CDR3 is CASSWNRLTSYEQYF. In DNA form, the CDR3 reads TGTGCCAGCAGTTGGAACAGGCTAACCTCCTACGAGCAGTACTTC.

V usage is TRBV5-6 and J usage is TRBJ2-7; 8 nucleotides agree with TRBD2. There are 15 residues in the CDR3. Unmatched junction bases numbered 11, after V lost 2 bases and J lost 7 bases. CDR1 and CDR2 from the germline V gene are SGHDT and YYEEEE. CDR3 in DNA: TGTGCCAGCAGCTTCGTGCCGCGGGGGGATCTTGAGCAGTACTTC. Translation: CASSFVPRGDLEQYF.

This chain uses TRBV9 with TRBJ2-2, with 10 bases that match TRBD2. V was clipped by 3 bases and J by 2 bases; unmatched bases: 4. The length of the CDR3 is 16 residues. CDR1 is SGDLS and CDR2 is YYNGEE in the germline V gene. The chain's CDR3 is CASSAGLATNTGELFF. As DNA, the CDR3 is TGTGCCAGCAGCGCGGGACTAGCGACCAACACCGGGGAGCTGTTTTTT. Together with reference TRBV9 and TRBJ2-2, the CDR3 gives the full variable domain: DSGVTQTPKHLITATGQRVTLRCSPRSGDLSVYWYQQSLDQGLQFLIQYYNGEERAKGNILERFSAQQFPDLHSELNLSSLELGDSALYFCASSAGLATNTGELFFGEGSRLTVL.

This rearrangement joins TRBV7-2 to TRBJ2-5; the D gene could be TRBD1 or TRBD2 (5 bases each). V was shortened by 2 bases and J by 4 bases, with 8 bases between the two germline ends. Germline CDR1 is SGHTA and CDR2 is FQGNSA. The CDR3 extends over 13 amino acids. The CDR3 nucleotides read TGTGCCAGCAGCTTATTTGGGGGAGAGACCCAGTACTTC. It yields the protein CASSLFGGETQYF.

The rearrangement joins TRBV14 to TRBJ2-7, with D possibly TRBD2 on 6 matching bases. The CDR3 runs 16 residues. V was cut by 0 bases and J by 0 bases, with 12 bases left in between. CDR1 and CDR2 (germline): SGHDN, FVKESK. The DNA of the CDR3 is TGTGCCAGCAGCCAAGATCGGCAGGGACTCTCCTACGAGCAGTACTTC. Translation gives CASSQDRQGLSYEQYF.

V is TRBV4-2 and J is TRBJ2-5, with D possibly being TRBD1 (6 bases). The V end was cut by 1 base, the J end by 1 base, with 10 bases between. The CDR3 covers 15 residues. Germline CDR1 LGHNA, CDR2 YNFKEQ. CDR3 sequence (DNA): TGTGCCAGCAGCCAAGCCCCGGACAGCCAAGAGACCCAGTACTTC. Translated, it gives CASSQAPDSQETQYF.

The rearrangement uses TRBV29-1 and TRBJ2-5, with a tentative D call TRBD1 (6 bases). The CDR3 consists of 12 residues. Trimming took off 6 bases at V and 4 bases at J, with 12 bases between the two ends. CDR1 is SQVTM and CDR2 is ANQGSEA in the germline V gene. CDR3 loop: CSVSAGVETQYF. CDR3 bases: TGCAGCGTGAGTGCAGGGGTAGAGACCCAGTACTTC. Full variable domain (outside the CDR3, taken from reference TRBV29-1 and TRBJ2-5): SAVISQKPSRDICQRGTSLTIQCQVDSQVTMMFWYRQQPGQSLTLIATANQGSEATYESGFVIDKFPISRPNLTFSTLTVSNMSPEDSSIYLCSVSAGVETQYFGPGTRLLVL.

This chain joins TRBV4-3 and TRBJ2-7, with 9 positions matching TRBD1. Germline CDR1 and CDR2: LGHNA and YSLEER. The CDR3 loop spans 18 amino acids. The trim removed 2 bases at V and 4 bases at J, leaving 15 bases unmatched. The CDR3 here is CASSQHLSAGTGIYEQYF. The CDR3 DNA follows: TGCGCCAGCAGCCAACACCTATCTGCCGGGACAGGGATTTACGAGCAGTACTTC.

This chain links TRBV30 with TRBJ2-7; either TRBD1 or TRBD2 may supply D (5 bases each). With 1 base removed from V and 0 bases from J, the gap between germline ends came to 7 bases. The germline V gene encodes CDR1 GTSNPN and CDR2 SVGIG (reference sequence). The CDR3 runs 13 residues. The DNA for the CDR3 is TGTGCCTGGAGTGACGGGGCCTCCTACGAGCAGTACTTC. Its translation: CAWSDGASYEQYF.

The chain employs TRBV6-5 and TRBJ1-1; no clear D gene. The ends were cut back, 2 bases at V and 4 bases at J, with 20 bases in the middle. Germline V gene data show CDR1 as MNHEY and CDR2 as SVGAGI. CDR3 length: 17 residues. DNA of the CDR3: TGTGCCAGCAGTTACGCCCCTCCGGTTGAGCATGCCACTGAAGCTTTCTTT. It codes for CASSYAPPVEHATEAFF.

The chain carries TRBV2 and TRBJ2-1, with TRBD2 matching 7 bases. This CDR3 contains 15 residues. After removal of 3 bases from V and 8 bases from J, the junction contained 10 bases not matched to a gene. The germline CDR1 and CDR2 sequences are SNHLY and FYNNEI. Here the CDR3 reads CASSDRGRALDEQFF. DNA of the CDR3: TGTGCCAGCAGTGATCGGGGGAGGGCCTTGGATGAGCAGTTCTTC.

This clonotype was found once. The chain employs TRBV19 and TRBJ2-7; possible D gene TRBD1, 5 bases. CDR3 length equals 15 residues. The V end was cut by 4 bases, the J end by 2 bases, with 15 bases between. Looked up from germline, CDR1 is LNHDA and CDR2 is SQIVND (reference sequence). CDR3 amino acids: CASSTLDSATYEQYF. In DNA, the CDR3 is TGTGCCAGTAGTACTTTAGACAGCGCAACCTACGAGCAGTACTTC. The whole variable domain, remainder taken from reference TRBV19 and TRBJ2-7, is DGGITQSPKYLFRKEGQNVTLSCEQNLNHDAMYWYRQDPGQGLRLIYYSQIVNDFQKGDIAEGYSVSREKKESFPLTVTSAQKNPTAFYLCASSTLDSATYEQYFGPGTRLTVT.

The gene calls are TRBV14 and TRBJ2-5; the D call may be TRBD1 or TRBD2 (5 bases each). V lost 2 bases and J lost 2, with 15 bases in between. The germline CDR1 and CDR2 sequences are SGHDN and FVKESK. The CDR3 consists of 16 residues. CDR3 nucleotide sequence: TGTGCCAGCAGCCAACTCCTCGTGGGGGAGCAAGAGACCCAGTACTTC. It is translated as CASSQLLVGEQETQYF.